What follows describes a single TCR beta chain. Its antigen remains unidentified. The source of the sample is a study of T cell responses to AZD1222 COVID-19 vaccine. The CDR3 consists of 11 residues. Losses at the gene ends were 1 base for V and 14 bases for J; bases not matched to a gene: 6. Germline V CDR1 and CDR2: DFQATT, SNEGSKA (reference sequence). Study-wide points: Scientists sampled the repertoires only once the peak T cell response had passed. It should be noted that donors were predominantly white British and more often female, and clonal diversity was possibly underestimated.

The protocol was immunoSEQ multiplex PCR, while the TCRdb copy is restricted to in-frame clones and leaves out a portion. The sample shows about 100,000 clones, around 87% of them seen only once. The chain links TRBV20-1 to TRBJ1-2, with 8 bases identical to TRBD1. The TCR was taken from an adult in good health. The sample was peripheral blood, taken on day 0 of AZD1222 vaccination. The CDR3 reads CSARAPGQVTF. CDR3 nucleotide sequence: TGCAGTGCTAGAGCTCCGGGACAGGTAACCTTC.